What follows is one T cell receptor (beta chain) and its context. The V segment lost 6 bases and the J segment 3 bases; nucleotides outside the gene matches: 7. This CDR3 is built from 16 residues. Per the germline V gene, CDR1 is SGHTA and CDR2 is FQGNSA. The data were produced by immunoSEQ multiplex PCR, yet TCRdb's version contains in-frame clones alone and is incomplete. This table holds approximately 350,000 clones, 91% found once. The data derive from a study of blood T cell repertoires in COVID-19. The sample taken for sequencing was peripheral blood. This chain connects TRBV7-2 to TRBJ2-1, with 11 nucleotides matching TRBD2. The receptor was derived from a young woman who had recovered from COVID-19. CDR3 nucleotides: TGTGCCAGCAGGCCGACTAGCGGGGACCTCTACAATGAGCAGTTCTTC. Translating gives CASRPTSGDLYNEQFF. Complete variable domain (other parts from reference TRBV7-2 and TRBJ2-1): GAGVSQSPSNKVTEKGKDVELRCDPISGHTALYWYRQSLGQGLEFLIYFQGNSAPDKSGLPSDRFSAERTGGSVSTLTIQRTQQEDSAVYLCASRPTSGDLYNEQFFGPGTRLTVL.